This is a list of T cell receptor beta chains from one sample in a study of T cell repertoires in cytomegalovirus infection. TCRdb recomputed calls from the reads with MiXCR, one row per CDR3 protein. The table shows 630,000 or so distinct CDR3 sequences, with approximately 24% occurring only once. Sequences were obtained from CD8+ T cells from PBMCs. The receptors were sampled from a human donor in good health (CMV status not recorded). Some clones in this sample may be carry-over from other donors' samples. The CDR3 runs from the conserved cysteine through the conserved F or W. Each record gives: clone size, D gene, J gene, V gene, CDR3 DNA, CDR3 protein. D genes are given only for firm matches. Rows give clone size only sometimes, using once, few, many, or a class for an expanded clone.

size: once; D: .; J: TRBJ2-3; V: TRBV29-1; DNA: TGCAGCGTTGAATTATTGGGACTGACTGGGTTCACAGATACGCAGTATTTT; CDR3: CSVELLGLTGFTDTQYF
size: .; D: .; J: TRBJ2-7; V: TRBV7-9; DNA: TGTGCCAGCAGCTTTTACCCCCTTTGGGGCTACGAGCAGTACTTC; CDR3: CASSFYPLWGYEQYF
size: many; D: .; J: TRBJ2-1; V: TRBV11-3; DNA: TGTGCCAGCAGCTCGCCTGGACGCGGGGATGAGCAGTTCTTC; CDR3: CASSSPGRGDEQFF
size: many; D: .; J: TRBJ1-2; V: TRBV14; DNA: TGTGCCAGCAGCTTAGAAACAGCTTACTATGGCTACACCTTC; CDR3: CASSLETAYYGYTF
size: few; D: .; J: TRBJ2-1; V: TRBV19; DNA: TGTGCCAGTAGTGGGACCGGGACATCGTTTGTCTTC; CDR3: CASSGTGTSFVF
size: .; D: TRBD2; J: TRBJ2-1; V: TRBV5-6; DNA: TGTGCCAGCAGCTTGGGGGGCGCGGGGGGCTCAACCTACAATGAGCAGTTCTTC; CDR3: CASSLGGAGGSTYNEQFF
size: .; D: .; J: TRBJ2-3; V: TRBV7-6; DNA: TGTGCCAGCAGCCCCTTAGTGCTTACGCAGTATTTT; CDR3: CASSPLVLTQYF
size: .; D: .; J: TRBJ1-2; V: TRBV29-1; DNA: TGCAGCGTTGAAGGGCGGATTAACTATGGCTGCACCTTC; CDR3: CSVEGRINYGCTF
size: few; D: .; J: TRBJ2-6; V: TRBV29-1; DNA: TGCAGCGTTGAATCAGGGGAGCTGGGGGCCAACGTCCTGACTTTC; CDR3: CSVESGELGANVLTF
size: few; D: .; J: TRBJ2-1; V: TRBV24-1; DNA: TGTGCCACCACACAGGGCAATCAGCAGTTCTTC; CDR3: CATTQGNQQFF
size: few; D: TRBD2; J: TRBJ2-5; V: TRBV13; DNA: TGTGCCAGCAGCTTGCGCGGGGGGGCTGAAGAGACCCAGTACTTC; CDR3: CASSLRGGAEETQYF
size: few; D: .; J: TRBJ1-1; V: TRBV20-1; DNA: TGCAGTGCTAGACAAAGAGGGGAGGACCAGAACACTGAAGCTTTCTTT; CDR3: CSARQRGEDQNTEAFF
size: .; D: .; J: TRBJ2-2; V: TRBV7-3; DNA: TGTGCCAGCAGCGGTGGCGAGTCCGGGGAGCTGTTTTTT; CDR3: CASSGGESGELFF
size: .; D: .; J: TRBJ2-3; V: TRBV28; DNA: TGTGCCAGCAGTTTGCCGACGGCCGCCCCAGATACGCAGTATTTT; CDR3: CASSLPTAAPDTQYF
size: few; D: .; J: TRBJ1-1; V: TRBV2; DNA: TGTGCCAGCATGACGGACAGATTCGACCTCATGAACACTGAAGCTTTCTTT; CDR3: CASMTDRFDLMNTEAFF
size: few; D: .; J: TRBJ2-2; V: TRBV2; DNA: TGTGCCAGCACCGGAGGGTACGGGGAGCTGTTTTTT; CDR3: CASTGGYGELFF
size: many; D: .; J: TRBJ2-7; V: TRBV6-2/TRBV6-3; DNA: TGTGCCAGCAGTTACGTCGTCCACGAGCAGTACTTC; CDR3: CASSYVVHEQYF
size: .; D: .; J: TRBJ2-1; V: TRBV6-2/TRBV6-3; DNA: TGTGCCAGCAGTAACCCTCGGGGAGCGGTTTCCTACAATGAGCAGTTCTTC; CDR3: CASSNPRGAVSYNEQFF
size: .; D: TRBD1; J: TRBJ2-7; V: TRBV5-1; DNA: TGCGCCAGCAGCCGTAGACAGGGTATGGACGAGCAGTACTTC; CDR3: CASSRRQGMDEQYF
size: few; D: TRBD1; J: TRBJ1-2; V: TRBV28; DNA: TGTGCCAGCACCCTTTATCCAGACAGGGATGGCTACACCTTC; CDR3: CASTLYPDRDGYTF
size: many; D: TRBD1; J: TRBJ1-2; V: TRBV7-9; DNA: TGTGCCAGTTCCGGACAGGAGTTTAACTATGGCTACACCTTC; CDR3: CASSGQEFNYGYTF
size: .; D: .; J: TRBJ2-3; V: TRBV28; DNA: TGTGCCAGCACCTCGCGGGGCGGGGTCGATACGCAGTATTTT; CDR3: CASTSRGGVDTQYF
size: .; D: .; J: TRBJ2-3; V: TRBV29-1; DNA: TGCAGCGTTGCCCGAAGCGGTCGCACAGATACGCAGTATTTT; CDR3: CSVARSGRTDTQYF
size: many; D: .; J: TRBJ1-4; V: TRBV7-6; DNA: TGTGCCAGCAGCTTAGTGGCAGGAGCTAATGAAAAACTGTTTTTT; CDR3: CASSLVAGANEKLFF
size: .; D: .; J: TRBJ2-1; V: TRBV20-1; DNA: TGCAGTACTCCCCCGATGGGTGAGCAGTTCTTC; CDR3: CSTPPMGEQFF
size: many; D: TRBD2; J: TRBJ2-3; V: TRBV7-2; DNA: TGTGCCAGCAGCTACCCATCGGGGGGGCTCACAGATACGCAGTATTTT; CDR3: CASSYPSGGLTDTQYF
size: .; D: TRBD2; J: TRBJ2-3; V: TRBV7-3; DNA: TGTGCCAGCGACCTCGGCGGGGGGGCAGATACGCAGTATTTT; CDR3: CASDLGGGADTQYF
size: many; D: .; J: TRBJ2-3; V: TRBV11-2; DNA: TGTGCCAGCAGCTTTGATAGGGGAATTCCGGATACGCAGTATTTT; CDR3: CASSFDRGIPDTQYF
size: .; D: .; J: TRBJ1-5; V: TRBV7-9; DNA: TGTGCCAGCAGCCCCGCAGGGTGGACTCAGCCCCAGCATTTT; CDR3: CASSPAGWTQPQHF
size: few; D: TRBD1; J: TRBJ1-4; V: TRBV7-9; DNA: TGTGCCAGCAGCACACCCGTACAGGGGAGGGACGAAAAACTGTTTTTT; CDR3: CASSTPVQGRDEKLFF
size: many; D: .; J: TRBJ2-3; V: TRBV7-6; DNA: TGTGCCAGCAGCTTAGAGCTCGGTATTGGGACAGATACGCAGTATTTT; CDR3: CASSLELGIGTDTQYF
size: many; D: .; J: TRBJ2-1; V: TRBV2; DNA: TGTGCCAGCAGTTCCGGGACACTCTACAATGAGCAGTTCTTC; CDR3: CASSSGTLYNEQFF
size: few; D: .; J: TRBJ1-1; V: TRBV10-3; DNA: TGTGCCATCAGGATCAACACTGAAGCTTTCTTT; CDR3: CAIRINTEAFF
size: .; D: TRBD1; J: TRBJ1-1; V: TRBV4-3; DNA: TGCGCCAGCAGCCATTTGGGGAGACAGGGGGCTGAAGCTTTCTTT; CDR3: CASSHLGRQGAEAFF
size: many; D: .; J: TRBJ2-2; V: TRBV7-8; DNA: TGTGCCAGCAGCATTGGGAGAACCGGGGAGCTGTTTTTT; CDR3: CASSIGRTGELFF
size: .; D: .; J: TRBJ1-1; V: TRBV4-3; DNA: TGCGCCAACAGCCAAGCGGACACTGAAGCTTTCTTT; CDR3: CANSQADTEAFF
size: .; D: TRBD1; J: TRBJ1-1; V: TRBV12-5; DNA: TGTGCTAGTGGCCCGGGACAGCGGAACACTGAAGCTTTCTTT; CDR3: CASGPGQRNTEAFF
size: few; D: .; J: TRBJ1-2; V: TRBV9; DNA: TGTGCCAGCAGCGCGGATCACCACTTC; CDR3: CASSADHHF
size: few; D: .; J: TRBJ2-5; V: TRBV7-6; DNA: TGTGCCAGCAGCTTAATACAGGTTGAAGGAGAGACCCAGTACTTC; CDR3: CASSLIQVEGETQYF
size: few; D: TRBD1; J: TRBJ2-7; V: TRBV12-3/TRBV12-4; DNA: TGTGCCAGCAGTTTAGGGGGACAGCCACCCCGGGAGCAGTACTTC; CDR3: CASSLGGQPPREQYF
size: many; D: .; J: TRBJ1-1; V: TRBV7-2; DNA: TGTGCCAGCACCCCGACAGACACGAACACTGAAGCTTTCTTT; CDR3: CASTPTDTNTEAFF
size: many; D: TRBD1; J: TRBJ1-5; V: TRBV28; DNA: TGTGCCAGCAGTTTATCGCGCGTCAGGGGGCTGTATAGCAATCAGCCCCAGCATTTT; CDR3: CASSLSRVRGLYSNQPQHF
size: many; D: .; J: TRBJ2-1; V: TRBV7-8; DNA: TGTGCCAGCAGCCTAGGGGTGACCCCCTACAATGAGCAGTTCTTC; CDR3: CASSLGVTPYNEQFF
size: .; D: .; J: TRBJ1-5; V: TRBV4-1; DNA: TGCGCCAGCAGCCAATCTCAGGGGATGAGCAATCAGCCCCAGCATTTT; CDR3: CASSQSQGMSNQPQHF
size: many; D: .; J: TRBJ1-2; V: TRBV7-2; DNA: TGTGCCAGCAGCTTAGCGCCGGGGGCGAGCTATGGCTACACCTTC; CDR3: CASSLAPGASYGYTF
size: .; D: TRBD2; J: TRBJ2-1; V: TRBV20-1; DNA: TGCAGTGCTAGAGCAGGGACTAGCGGGACCTACAATGAGCAGTTCTTC; CDR3: CSARAGTSGTYNEQFF
size: few; D: TRBD1; J: TRBJ2-7; V: TRBV2; DNA: TGTGCCAGCAGAAAACAAAACAGGGGGCGCTCCTACGAGCAGTACTTC; CDR3: CASRKQNRGRSYEQYF
size: .; D: .; J: TRBJ2-5; V: TRBV5-1; DNA: TGCGCCAGCAGCTTGGGACAGTGGAAACAAGAGACCCAGTACTTC; CDR3: CASSLGQWKQETQYF
size: few; D: .; J: TRBJ2-1; V: TRBV14; DNA: TGTGCCAGCAGCGTTAGCGGAGCCTACAATGAGCAGTTCTTC; CDR3: CASSVSGAYNEQFF
size: few; D: .; J: TRBJ1-1; V: TRBV14; DNA: TGTGCCAGCAGCTACGAAAGGTGGGGGGAAGCTTTCTTT; CDR3: CASSYERWGEAFF
size: few; D: .; J: TRBJ2-3; V: TRBV6-6; DNA: TGTGCCAGCAGTTACCCCGGGAATCAAAATACGCAGTATTTT; CDR3: CASSYPGNQNTQYF
size: few; D: TRBD2; J: TRBJ2-1; V: TRBV7-9; DNA: TGTGCCAGCAGCTTGGTAGCGGGGGGGAGGGATGAGCAGTTCTTC; CDR3: CASSLVAGGRDEQFF
size: few; D: TRBD1; J: TRBJ1-1; V: TRBV10-3; DNA: TGTGCCATCAAGGGTGACAGGGGTACTGAAGCTTTCTTT; CDR3: CAIKGDRGTEAFF
size: .; D: .; J: TRBJ2-1; V: TRBV4-1; DNA: TGCGCCAGCAGCTCTGATCCGGCGAAGAGCTCCTACAATGAGCAGTTCTTC; CDR3: CASSSDPAKSSYNEQFF
size: .; D: .; J: TRBJ2-1; V: TRBV5-6; DNA: TGTGCCAGCAGCGGCGATAGAAGTAAGTTCTTC; CDR3: CASSGDRSKFF
size: many; D: .; J: TRBJ1-1; V: TRBV28; DNA: TGTGCCAGCAGTTCTAATATCCGTCGGACAGAGAACACTGAAGCTTTCTTT; CDR3: CASSSNIRRTENTEAFF
size: .; D: TRBD1; J: TRBJ1-2; V: TRBV19; DNA: TGTGCCAGTAGGCTGACAGGGGGCAACTATGGCTACACCTTC; CDR3: CASRLTGGNYGYTF
size: few; D: .; J: TRBJ1-6; V: TRBV6-1; DNA: TGTGCCAGCAGTGAAGTCCTCCGGCGGAGGACCTATAATTCACCCCTCCACTTT; CDR3: CASSEVLRRRTYNSPLHF
size: .; D: .; J: TRBJ2-7; V: TRBV5-6; DNA: TGTGCCAGCAGCTCGGACAGACCTTACTACGAGCAGTACTTC; CDR3: CASSSDRPYYEQYF
size: many; D: .; J: TRBJ2-1; V: TRBV7-9; DNA: TGTGCCAGCAGCTTAGGGGGGCATAACGATGAGCAGTTCTTC; CDR3: CASSLGGHNDEQFF